Listed below are T cell receptor beta chains from one sample, sequenced in a study of shared clonotypes between healthy human individuals. Some clones are missing from TCRdb's copy, which holds only in-frame ones; the method was immunoSEQ multiplex PCR. The data show roughly 2.5 million clones, 90% to 95% seen once. Source material: naive CD4+ T cells sorted from blood. The receptors derive from a young man in good health. CDR3s include the opening cysteine and the closing phenylalanine or tryptophan. The order of the fields is clone size, D gene, V gene, J gene, CDR3 DNA, CDR3 protein. The D gene is left open where the match is weak. Not every row has a clone size; where given, it reads once, few, many or a size class.

.	.	TRBV9	TRBJ2-2	TGTGCCAGCAACCCGAACACCGGGGAGCTGTTTTTT	CASNPNTGELFF
.	.	TRBV18	TRBJ2-3	TGTGCCAGCTCATCTTACAGGGACACAGATACGCAGTATTTT	CASSSYRDTDTQYF
.	.	TRBV7-2	TRBJ1-3	TGTGCCAGCAGCGCCAGTGGACCTGGAAACACCATATATTTT	CASSASGPGNTIYF
.	.	TRBV10-3	TRBJ2-5	TGTGCCATCAGTGAGTCGGACAGCGAAGAGACCCAGTACTTC	CAISESDSEETQYF
once	.	TRBV6-6	TRBJ2-1	TGTGCCAGCTCGACGTACGTCTCTTACAATGAGCAGTTCTTC	CASSTYVSYNEQFF
.	TRBD1	TRBV6-5	TRBJ2-5	TGTGCCAGCAGTTACTCGCTGGACAGGGGAGAGACCCAGTACTTC	CASSYSLDRGETQYF
.	.	TRBV9	TRBJ1-2	TGTGCCAGCAGCGCGGGAGAGCCTCAAAACTTGGGGTATGGCTACACCTTC	CASSAGEPQNLGYGYTF
.	.	TRBV7-2	TRBJ2-1	TGTGCCAGCAGTCGGGGGACATCATACAATGAGCAGTTCTTC	CASSRGTSYNEQFF
.	.	TRBV18	TRBJ2-5	TGTGCCAGCTCACCGGCGTTGGAAGAGACCCAGTACTTC	CASSPALEETQYF
.	TRBD1	TRBV30	TRBJ2-7	TGTGCCTGGAGTGTCTGGGACAGGGCGCACTACGAGCAGTACTTC	CAWSVWDRAHYEQYF
.	TRBD1	TRBV13	TRBJ1-1	TGTGCCAGCAGAAAAACAGGGGATGGGGACACTGAAGCTTTCTTT	CASRKTGDGDTEAFF
.	TRBD1	TRBV19	TRBJ1-2	TGTGCCAGTAGCCCTGACAGGGGGAATGGCTACACCTTC	CASSPDRGNGYTF
.	.	TRBV5-6	TRBJ1-6	TGTGCCAGCAGCTTATCAGGGGCCTATAATTCACCCCTCCACTTT	CASSLSGAYNSPLHF
.	.	TRBV28	TRBJ1-1	TGTGCCAGCAGTGTATACAGGACAATGAACACTGAAGCTTTCTTT	CASSVYRTMNTEAFF
.	.	TRBV27	TRBJ2-2	TGTGCCAGCAGTTTCTCGGGGGGCGCCTCGAACACCGGGGAGCTGTTTTTT	CASSFSGGASNTGELFF
.	.	TRBV5-1	TRBJ2-7	TGCGCCAGCAGCTTGGAACTAGAACCCTCCTACGAGCAGTACTTC	CASSLELEPSYEQYF
.	.	TRBV5-4	TRBJ2-4	TGTGCCAGCAGCTTGTTGGGCGAAAACATTCAGTACTTC	CASSLLGENIQYF
.	.	TRBV19	TRBJ1-1	TGTGCCAGTAGTATGGGACGTAAGGGCACTGAAGCTTTCTTT	CASSMGRKGTEAFF
.	TRBD2	TRBV7-2	TRBJ2-3	TGTGCCAGCAGCTTAGTAGCGGGAGTAATTTCAGGTAGCACAGATACGCAGTATTTT	CASSLVAGVISGSTDTQYF
.	.	TRBV29-1	TRBJ1-2	TGCAGCGTTGAAGATCTAAAGGGTTGGGAAGGCTACACCTTC	CSVEDLKGWEGYTF
.	.	TRBV10-3	TRBJ2-5	TGTGCCATCAGTGGCGGGGGACAGGCAGCGACCCAGTACTTC	CAISGGGQAATQYF
.	TRBD1	TRBV15	TRBJ2-5	TGTGCCACCAGCAGAGATTCGTGGCCTGGTGCCAGGGGGAGCCAAGAGACCCAGTACTTC	CATSRDSWPGARGSQETQYF
.	.	TRBV7-3	TRBJ2-3	TGTGCCAGCAGCTTAATGTTGGGCACAGATACGCAGTATTTT	CASSLMLGTDTQYF
.	.	TRBV5-4	TRBJ2-5	TGTGCCAGCAGCTTGGTGGGTTCGATTTTGGAGACCCAGTACTTC	CASSLVGSILETQYF
.	.	TRBV7-2	TRBJ2-7	TGTGCCAGCAGCTTTGGACGTGGGGTAACCTACGAGCAGTACTTC	CASSFGRGVTYEQYF
.	.	TRBV7-2	TRBJ2-3	TGTGCCAGCAGCTTACAGGGGCTCAGCACAGATACGCAGTATTTT	CASSLQGLSTDTQYF
few	.	TRBV19	TRBJ1-1	TGTGCCAGTAGTATAGAGGGGCTTGGTGAAGCTTTCTTT	CASSIEGLGEAFF
.	.	TRBV6-1	TRBJ1-5	TGTGCCAGCAGTGAAGGACCGAACAATCAGCCCCAGCATTTT	CASSEGPNNQPQHF
.	TRBD1	TRBV5-5	TRBJ1-2	TGTGCCAGCAGCTTGGAGTCAGGGGGGGACTATGGCTACACCTTC	CASSLESGGDYGYTF
.	.	TRBV2	TRBJ1-2	TGTGCCAGCAGGCCCGGGGGTGGCTACACCTTC	CASRPGGGYTF
.	.	TRBV28	TRBJ2-7	TGTGCCAGCAGTACAGGGTTCACCTACGAGCAGTACTTC	CASSTGFTYEQYF
.	.	TRBV18	TRBJ2-3	TGTGCCAGCTCACCACTCCCTGGGGGCACAGATACGCAGTATTTT	CASSPLPGGTDTQYF
.	.	TRBV5-1	TRBJ2-2	TGCGCCAGCAGCTCCGGGACAAACACCGGGGAGCTGTTTTTT	CASSSGTNTGELFF
.	.	TRBV4-1	TRBJ1-4	TGCGCCAGCAGCCAAGATCCCGGTACCTCTCCATTTTGGGGGGATGAAAAACTGTTTTTT	CASSQDPGTSPFWGDEKLFF
.	.	TRBV21-1	TRBJ2-3	TGTGCCAGCAGCAAAAAAAAAGGCCTAGCGGGAATCACAGATACGCAGTATTTT	CASSKKKGLAGITDTQYF
.	.	TRBV25-1	TRBJ1-3	TGTGCCAGCAGTGAATTCAACTCTGGAAACACCATATATTTT	CASSEFNSGNTIYF
once	.	TRBV27	TRBJ2-7	TGTGCCAGCAGACTAGGTCAGGGCTCCTACGAGCAGTACTTC	CASRLGQGSYEQYF
.	.	TRBV6-5	TRBJ1-1	TGTGCCAGCAGTTCCCCCTGGGCTGAAGCTTTCTTT	CASSSPWAEAFF
.	TRBD2	TRBV9	TRBJ2-3	TGTGCCAGCAGCCCCCCGACTAGCGGAATCACAGATACGCAGTATTTT	CASSPPTSGITDTQYF
.	TRBD1	TRBV2	TRBJ2-7	TGTGCCAGGGGGACAGAGCGAGAGCAGTACTTC	CARGTEREQYF
.	.	TRBV10-2	TRBJ2-3	TGCGCCAGGGAGTACGGACTATCCTTCACAGATACGCAGTATTTT	CAREYGLSFTDTQYF
.	.	TRBV11-2	TRBJ1-2	TGTGCCAGCAGCTTAGACACAGGTCTCTATGGCTACACCTTC	CASSLDTGLYGYTF
.	.	TRBV30	TRBJ2-7	TGTGCCTGGAGTGTAAACACGGGAGAGCAGTACTTC	CAWSVNTGEQYF
.	TRBD1	TRBV5-1	TRBJ1-2	TGCGCCAGCAGCTTTACGGGGACAGGGTCTGGCGGCTACACCTTC	CASSFTGTGSGGYTF
.	.	TRBV14	TRBJ1-2	TGTGCCAGCAGCCAAGATCGGAGGGAGGGCTACACCTTC	CASSQDRREGYTF
.	.	TRBV11-2	TRBJ2-1	TGTGCCAGCAGCTTAGATCTACCGAGCGATGAGCAGTTCTTC	CASSLDLPSDEQFF
.	.	TRBV25-1	TRBJ2-3	TGTGCCAGCAGTGATTTGACAGTGACAGATACGCAGTATTTT	CASSDLTVTDTQYF
.	.	TRBV5-1	TRBJ2-2	TGCGCCAGCAGCTTGGGCACGGGTTCCAACACCGGGGAGCTGTTTTTT	CASSLGTGSNTGELFF
.	.	TRBV9	TRBJ2-7	TGTGCCAGCAGCGTAGGCCTTAGCGGATTCTCCTACGAGCAGTACTTC	CASSVGLSGFSYEQYF
.	.	TRBV21-1	TRBJ1-5	TGTGCCGGCAGCAAAAAGGGGGTTGGGGGCAATCAGCCCCAGCATTTT	CAGSKKGVGGNQPQHF
.	TRBD1	TRBV27	TRBJ1-5	TGTGCCAGCAGACGGACAGGGCAACAGCCCCAGCATTTT	CASRRTGQQPQHF
.	.	TRBV2	TRBJ2-3	TGTGCCAGCAGTGGTGGGGACACCCCTAGGGGCACAGATACGCAGTATTTT	CASSGGDTPRGTDTQYF
.	.	TRBV28	TRBJ2-7	TGTGCCAGCAGCCCTAGGGGACAACCAGCCTACGAGCAGTACTTC	CASSPRGQPAYEQYF
.	TRBD1	TRBV28	TRBJ2-6	TGTGCCAGCAGTTTACGACAGGGCATCTCTGGGGCCAACGTCCTGACTTTC	CASSLRQGISGANVLTF